These T cell receptor beta chains were read from a single sample in a study of T cell clusters in autoimmune cytopenias. TCRdb reprocessed the multiplex PCR reads and reports one entry per CDR3 protein, with no DNA. The sample spans some 7,600 distinct CDR3 sequences; the ten largest clones claim approximately 3.1%. The sample taken for sequencing was peripheral blood. The receptors were gathered from a human donor with an autoimmune cytopenia or autoimmune hepatitis (not recorded which). Both conserved end residues are part of each CDR3. Rows give clone size only sometimes, using once, few, many, or a class for an expanded clone.

>TRBV11-1|TRBJ2-5|medium-sized
CASSPTSSGGLAKETQYF
>TRBV29-1|TRBJ2-3|medium-sized
CSVLLGTDTQYF
>TRBV24-1|TRBJ2-7|medium-sized
CATSDAGQGGDEQYF
>TRBV29-1|TRBJ2-5|NA
CSGTGQDPQETQYF
>TRBV20-1|TRBJ2-4|NA
CSASWTEPSAKNIQYF
>TRBV20-1|TRBJ2-7|medium-sized
CSARWGHEQYF
>TRBV7-2|TRBJ1-4|NA
CASSLDPGLNEKLFF
>TRBV29-1|TRBJ2-3|medium-sized
CSARARTDTQYF
>TRBV12-3/TRBV12-4|TRBJ2-7|NA
CASSLGTGVGYEQYF
>TRBV27|TRBJ2-7|NA
CASSLGVLWYEQYF
>TRBV18|TRBJ2-1|NA
CASSPPLYTQFF
>TRBV7-6|TRBJ2-1|medium-sized
CASSLSEGLIYNEQFF
>TRBV19|TRBJ2-5|NA
CASSPALFSGQETQYF
>TRBV10-2|TRBJ1-3|NA
CASSENGNTIYF
>TRBV27|TRBJ2-2|medium-sized
CASRRLAVEDGELFF
>TRBV12-3/TRBV12-4|TRBJ1-1|NA
CASSTAGTVNTEAFF
>TRBV5-5|TRBJ2-5|NA
CASSPAGDLSVFRETQYF
>TRBV5-6|TRBJ1-2|medium-sized
CASSLRDYGYTF
>TRBV12-3/TRBV12-4|TRBJ1-6|medium-sized
CATSTQTGYSPLHF
>TRBV4-2|TRBJ2-1|NA
CASSQDDSGGSTGNEQFF
>TRBV10-3|TRBJ1-2|medium-sized
CAISESPDRDYGYTF
>TRBV30|TRBJ1-5|medium-sized
CAWSVSGLGNQPQHF
>TRBV12-3/TRBV12-4|TRBJ2-1|NA
CASSSTLGLLGEQFF
>TRBV5-1|TRBJ2-3|NA
CASSFTIAGGTDTQYF
>TRBV19|TRBJ1-3|medium-sized
CASSRGEAGNTIYF
>TRBV27|TRBJ1-2|medium-sized
CASSAPHCYTF
>TRBV5-4|TRBJ2-2|medium-sized
CASSPFQGAGELFF
>TRBV18|TRBJ2-1|NA
CASSPPASSYNEQFF
>TRBV27|TRBJ2-7|NA
CASTTAGEQYF
>TRBV6-5|TRBJ1-1|medium-sized
CASSRTNTEAFF
>TRBV6-2/TRBV6-3|TRBJ2-5|medium-sized
CASSSVLETQYF
>TRBV12-3/TRBV12-4|TRBJ1-5|NA
CASSPGVRQPQHF
>TRBV29-1|TRBJ1-2|medium-sized
CSVDQGTAGYTF
>TRBV28|TRBJ1-2|NA
CASSDDHTFYGYTF
>TRBV5-1|TRBJ1-5|NA
CASSLGGIGQPQHF
>TRBV28|TRBJ1-2|NA
CASSFVASANYGYTF
>TRBV19|TRBJ1-5|NA
CASSTTGEDQPQHF
>TRBV29-1|TRBJ1-1|medium-sized
CSARTGSQTEAFF
>TRBV27|TRBJ1-6|NA
CASSLLFSDGSSYNSPLHF
>TRBV18|TRBJ2-5|NA
CASSPRLLGGEETQYF
>TRBV27|TRBJ2-1|medium-sized
CASSMAVSYNEQFF
>TRBV12-3/TRBV12-4|TRBJ2-2|medium-sized
CATAPRHGTGELFF
>TRBV5-6|TRBJ2-3|medium-sized
CASSPDGTNTDTQYF
>TRBV19|TRBJ2-5|medium-sized
CASSEDWRGGTGETQYF
>TRBV6-5|TRBJ1-4|medium-sized
CATSRLSNEKLFF
>TRBV7-2|TRBJ2-7|medium-sized
CASRPTVAGGRLYEQYF
>TRBV30|TRBJ2-7|medium-sized
CAWSPSSYEQYF
>TRBV19|TRBJ1-5|NA
CASRKAGGLDQPQHF
>TRBV6-5|TRBJ1-5|NA
CARSRDRENYSNKPQHF
>TRBV29-1|TRBJ1-3|medium-sized
CSGEVGDTIYF
>TRBV5-1|TRBJ2-1|NA
CASSGTYDEQFF
>TRBV29-1|TRBJ1-2|medium-sized
CSVTRRKGANYGYTF
>TRBV27|TRBJ2-3|NA
CASGDTSASTDTQYF
>TRBV6-5|TRBJ2-1|NA
CASSPTDGGEQFF
>TRBV7-9|TRBJ2-3|NA
CASTPVETDTQYF
>TRBV20-1|TRBJ2-3|NA
CSARAGSTDTQYF
>TRBV10-3|TRBJ1-4|medium-sized
CAISEGQVEKLFF
>TRBV18|TRBJ2-6|medium-sized
CASSPEFGAGANVLTF
>TRBV6-1|TRBJ2-2|NA
CAISAGKGTRELFF
>TRBV27|TRBJ2-5|medium-sized
CASSPGLHETQYF